What follows is one T cell receptor (beta chain) and its context. This sample stems from a study of shared clonotypes between healthy human individuals. The overall study: Each donor's CD4 naive and CD4 memory cells filled three plates apiece, CD8 naive two, and CD8 memory one.

Clones were sequenced by immunoSEQ multiplex PCR, and TCRdb holds only the in-frame ones, with some missing. Of more than 850,000 clones detected, about 84% appear once; the ten largest clones hold approximately 0.56%. CDR3 length: 17 amino acids. CDR1 is GTSNPN and CDR2 is SVGIG in the germline V gene (reference sequence). The trim removed 4 bases at V and 0 bases at J, leaving 11 bases unmatched. This chain uses TRBV30 with TRBJ2-2, with TRBD1 identical over 7 bases. This receptor was taken from a man between 18 and 29 years old in good health. Some clones in this sample may be carry-over from other donors' samples. Sequenced sample: memory CD4+ T cells from PBMCs. Subset: CD45RA-negative fraction. CDR3 bases: TGTGCCTGGAAAAAGATGGGGCAGGGGGCGAACACCGGGGAGCTGTTTTTT. Its protein product is CAWKKMGQGANTGELFF.